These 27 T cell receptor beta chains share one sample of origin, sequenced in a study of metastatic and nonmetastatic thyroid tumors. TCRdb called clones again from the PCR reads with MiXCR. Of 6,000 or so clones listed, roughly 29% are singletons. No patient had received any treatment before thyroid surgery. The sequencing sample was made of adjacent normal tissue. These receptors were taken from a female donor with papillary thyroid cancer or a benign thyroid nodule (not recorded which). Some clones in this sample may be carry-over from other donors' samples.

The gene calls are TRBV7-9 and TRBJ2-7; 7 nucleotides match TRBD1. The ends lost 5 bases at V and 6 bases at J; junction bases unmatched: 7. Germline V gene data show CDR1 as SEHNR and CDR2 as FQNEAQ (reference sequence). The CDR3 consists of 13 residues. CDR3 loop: CASSDRASSEQYF. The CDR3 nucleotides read TGTGCCAGCAGCGACAGGGCCTCGAGCGAGCAGTACTTC.

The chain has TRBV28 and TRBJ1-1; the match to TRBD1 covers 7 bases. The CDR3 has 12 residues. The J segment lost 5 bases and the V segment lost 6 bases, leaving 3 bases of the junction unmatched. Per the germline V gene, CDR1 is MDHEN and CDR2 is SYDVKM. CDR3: CASRLRGTEAFF. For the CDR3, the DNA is TGTGCCAGCAGGCTCAGGGGGACTGAAGCTTTCTTT. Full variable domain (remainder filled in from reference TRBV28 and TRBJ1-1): DVKVTQSSRYLVKRTGEKVFLECVQDMDHENMFWYRQDPGLGLRLIYFSYDVKMKEKGDIPEGYSVSREKKERFSLILESASTNQTSMYLCASRLRGTEAFFGQGTRLTVV.

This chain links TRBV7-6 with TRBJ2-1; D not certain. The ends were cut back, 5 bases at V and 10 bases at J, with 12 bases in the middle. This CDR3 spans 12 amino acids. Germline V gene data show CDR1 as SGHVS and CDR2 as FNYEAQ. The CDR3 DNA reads TGTGCCAGCAGCCGCCCCGGTTACGAGCAGTTCTTC. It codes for CASSRPGYEQFF. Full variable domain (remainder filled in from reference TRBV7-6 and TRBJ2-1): GAGVSQSPRYKVTKRGQDVALRCDPISGHVSLYWYRQALGQGPEFLTYFNYEAQQDKSGLPNDRFSAERPEGSISTLTIQRTEQRDSAMYRCASSRPGYEQFFGPGTRLTVL.

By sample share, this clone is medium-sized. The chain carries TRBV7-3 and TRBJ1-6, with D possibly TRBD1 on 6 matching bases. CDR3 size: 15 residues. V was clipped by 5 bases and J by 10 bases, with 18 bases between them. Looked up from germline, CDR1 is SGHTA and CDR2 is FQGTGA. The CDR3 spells CASSPPGGGESPLHF. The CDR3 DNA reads TGTGCCAGCAGCCCCCCCGGAGGGGGAGAATCACCCCTCCACTTT.

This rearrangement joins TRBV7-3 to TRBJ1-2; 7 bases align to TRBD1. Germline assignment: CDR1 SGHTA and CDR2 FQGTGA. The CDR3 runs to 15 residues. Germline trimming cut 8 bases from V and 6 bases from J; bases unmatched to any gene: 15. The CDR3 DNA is TGTGCCAGCGCTCAGTCACAGGGGAGTTTAGATGGCTACACCTTC. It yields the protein CASAQSQGSLDGYTF.

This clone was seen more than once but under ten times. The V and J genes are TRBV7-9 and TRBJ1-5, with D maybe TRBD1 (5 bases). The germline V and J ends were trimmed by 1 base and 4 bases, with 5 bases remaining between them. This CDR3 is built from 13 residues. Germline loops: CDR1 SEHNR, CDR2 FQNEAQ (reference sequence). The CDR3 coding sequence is TGTGCCAGCAGCTTAGGACAGAATCAGCCCCAGCATTTT. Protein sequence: CASSLGQNQPQHF.

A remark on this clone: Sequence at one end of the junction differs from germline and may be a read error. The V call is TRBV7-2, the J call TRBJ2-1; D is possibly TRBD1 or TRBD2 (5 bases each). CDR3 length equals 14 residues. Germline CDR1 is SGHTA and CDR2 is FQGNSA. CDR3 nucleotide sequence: TGTGCCGCCAGCGTGGTAAGGGGAGACAAGGAGCAGTTCTTC. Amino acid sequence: CAASVVRGDKEQFF.

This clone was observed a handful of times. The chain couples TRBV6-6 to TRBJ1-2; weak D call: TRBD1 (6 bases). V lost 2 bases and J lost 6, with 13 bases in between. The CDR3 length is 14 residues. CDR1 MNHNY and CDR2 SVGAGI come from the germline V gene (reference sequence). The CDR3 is CASSYGGQQHGYTF. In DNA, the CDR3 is TGTGCCAGCAGTTACGGGGGACAACAACATGGCTACACCTTC.

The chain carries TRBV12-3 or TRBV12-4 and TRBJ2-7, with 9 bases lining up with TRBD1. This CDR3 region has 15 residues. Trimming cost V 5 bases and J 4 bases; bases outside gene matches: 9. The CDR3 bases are TGTGCCAGCAGTATAAGCCGGGACAGGGAGTACGAGCAGTACTTC. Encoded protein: CASSISRDREYEQYF.

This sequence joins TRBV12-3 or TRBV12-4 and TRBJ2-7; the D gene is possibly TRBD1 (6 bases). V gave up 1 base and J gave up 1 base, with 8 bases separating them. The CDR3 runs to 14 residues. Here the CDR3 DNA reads TGTGCCAGCAGTTTAGGGACAGTTTCCTACGAGCAGTACTTC. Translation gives CASSLGTVSYEQYF.

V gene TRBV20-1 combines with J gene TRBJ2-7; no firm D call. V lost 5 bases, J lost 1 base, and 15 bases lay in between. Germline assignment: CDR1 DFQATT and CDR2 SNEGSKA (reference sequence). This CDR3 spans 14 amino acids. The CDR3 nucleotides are TGCAGTGCTTTAGGCACAAAAAGTTCCTACGAGCAGTACTTC. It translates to CSALGTKSSYEQYF.

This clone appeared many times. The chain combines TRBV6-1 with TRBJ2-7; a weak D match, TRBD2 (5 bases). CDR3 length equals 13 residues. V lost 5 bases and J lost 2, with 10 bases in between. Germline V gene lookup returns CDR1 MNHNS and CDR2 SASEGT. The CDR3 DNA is TGTGCCAGCAGTAGGACGGGGACCTACGAGCAGTACTTC. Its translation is CASSRTGTYEQYF.

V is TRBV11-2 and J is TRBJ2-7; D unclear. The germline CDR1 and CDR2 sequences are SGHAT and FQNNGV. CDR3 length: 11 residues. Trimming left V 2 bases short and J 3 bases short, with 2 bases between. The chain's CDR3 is CASSLIYEQYF. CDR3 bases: TGTGCCAGCAGCTTAATCTACGAGCAGTACTTC. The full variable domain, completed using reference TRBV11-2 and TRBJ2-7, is EAGVAQSPRYKIIEKRQSVAFWCNPISGHATLYWYQQILGQGPKLLIQFQNNGVVDDSQLPKDRFSAERLKGVDSTLKIQPAKLEDSAVYLCASSLIYEQYFGPGTRLTVT.

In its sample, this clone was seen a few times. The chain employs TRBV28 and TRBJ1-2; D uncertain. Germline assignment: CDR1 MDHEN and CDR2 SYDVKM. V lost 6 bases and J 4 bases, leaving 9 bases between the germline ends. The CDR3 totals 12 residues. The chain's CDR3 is CASRDWTYGYTF. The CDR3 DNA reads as TGTGCCAGCAGGGACTGGACCTATGGCTACACCTTC.

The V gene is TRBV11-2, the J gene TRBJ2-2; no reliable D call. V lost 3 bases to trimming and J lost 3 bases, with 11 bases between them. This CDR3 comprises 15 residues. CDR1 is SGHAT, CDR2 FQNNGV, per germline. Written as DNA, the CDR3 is TGTGCCAGCAGCTTTCAGTCATGGGACACCGGGGAGCTGTTTTTT. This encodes CASSFQSWDTGELFF.

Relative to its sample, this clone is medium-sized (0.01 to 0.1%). The CDR3: CASSYSAGGYNEQFF. DNA for the CDR3: TGTGCCAGCAGTTACTCCGCGGGAGGGTACAATGAGCAGTTCTTC. The genes are TRBV6-5 and TRBJ2-1; TRBD2 matches 9 bases. The CDR3 contains 15 residues. In germline, CDR1 is MNHEY, CDR2 SVGAGI. Trimming at V came to 0 bases and at J to 4 bases, leaving 1 base not matched to a gene.

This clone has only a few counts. The CDR3 loop reads CAEGRGAGYEQYF. The CDR3 DNA is TGTGCCGAGGGGCGGGGGGCCGGATACGAGCAGTACTTC. V is TRBV11-2 and J is TRBJ2-7; 8 bases are a match to TRBD2. This CDR3 has 13 residues. After removal of 11 bases from V and 4 bases from J, the junction contained 10 bases not matched to a gene. Germline V gene sequence: CDR1 SGHAT, CDR2 FQNNGV.

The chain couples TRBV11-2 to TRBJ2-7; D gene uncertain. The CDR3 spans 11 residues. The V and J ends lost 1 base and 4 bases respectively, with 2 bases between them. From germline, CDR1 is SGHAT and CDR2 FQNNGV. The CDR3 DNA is TGTGCCAGCAGCTTAGTTTACGAGCAGTACTTC. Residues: CASSLVYEQYF.

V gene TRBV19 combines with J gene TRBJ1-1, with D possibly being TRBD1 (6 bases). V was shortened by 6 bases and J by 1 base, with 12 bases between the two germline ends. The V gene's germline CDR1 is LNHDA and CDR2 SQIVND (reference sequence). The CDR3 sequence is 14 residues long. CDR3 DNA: TGTGCCAGTAGAGACCGAGGGGGGAACACTGAAGCTTTCTTT. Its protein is CASRDRGGNTEAFF.

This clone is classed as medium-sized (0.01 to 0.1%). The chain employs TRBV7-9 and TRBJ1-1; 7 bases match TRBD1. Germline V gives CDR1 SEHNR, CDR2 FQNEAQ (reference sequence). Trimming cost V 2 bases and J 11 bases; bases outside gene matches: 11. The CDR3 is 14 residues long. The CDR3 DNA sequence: TGTGCCAGCAGCTTACTGGACAGGTCCGCGGAGGCTTTCTTT. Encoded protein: CASSLLDRSAEAFF.

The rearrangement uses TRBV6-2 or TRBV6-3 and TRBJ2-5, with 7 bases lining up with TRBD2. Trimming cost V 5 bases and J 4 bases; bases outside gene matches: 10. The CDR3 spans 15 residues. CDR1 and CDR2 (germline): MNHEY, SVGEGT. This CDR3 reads CASSLSGGVGETQYF. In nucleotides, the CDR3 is TGTGCCAGCAGTCTCAGTGGGGGGGTAGGAGAGACCCAGTACTTC.

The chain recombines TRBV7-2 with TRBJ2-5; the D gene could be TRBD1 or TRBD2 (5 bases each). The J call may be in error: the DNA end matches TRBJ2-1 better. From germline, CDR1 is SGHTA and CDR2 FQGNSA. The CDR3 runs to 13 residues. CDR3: CASSFTVRGEQFF. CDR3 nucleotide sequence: TGTGCCAGCAGCTTTACTGTGAGGGGAGAGCAGTTCTTC.

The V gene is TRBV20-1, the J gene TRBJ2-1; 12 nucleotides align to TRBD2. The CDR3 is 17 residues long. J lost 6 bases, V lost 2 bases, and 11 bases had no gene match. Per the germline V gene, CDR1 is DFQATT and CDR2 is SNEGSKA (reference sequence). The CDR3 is CSARSTLTSGGLNEQFF. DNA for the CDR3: TGCAGTGCTAGATCCACCCTGACTAGCGGGGGCCTCAATGAGCAGTTCTTC.

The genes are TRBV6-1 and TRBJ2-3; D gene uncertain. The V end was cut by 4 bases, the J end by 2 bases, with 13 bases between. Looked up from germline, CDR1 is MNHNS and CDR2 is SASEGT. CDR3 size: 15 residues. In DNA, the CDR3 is TGTGCCAGCAGTGGGGTAGCCCTACCCACAGATACGCAGTATTTT. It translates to CASSGVALPTDTQYF.

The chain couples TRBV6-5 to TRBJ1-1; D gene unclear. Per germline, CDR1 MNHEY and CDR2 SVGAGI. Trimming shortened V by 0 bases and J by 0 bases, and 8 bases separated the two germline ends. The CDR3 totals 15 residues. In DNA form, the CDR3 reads TGTGCCAGCAGTTACTCCTGGGTTATGAACACTGAAGCTTTCTTT. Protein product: CASSYSWVMNTEAFF.

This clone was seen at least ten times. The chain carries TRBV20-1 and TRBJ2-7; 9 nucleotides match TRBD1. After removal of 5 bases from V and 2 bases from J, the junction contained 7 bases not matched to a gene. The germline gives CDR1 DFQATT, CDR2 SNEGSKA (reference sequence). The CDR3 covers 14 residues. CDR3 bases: TGCAGTGCTTCGGGACAGGGAGAGACCTACGAGCAGTACTTC. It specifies CSASGQGETYEQYF.

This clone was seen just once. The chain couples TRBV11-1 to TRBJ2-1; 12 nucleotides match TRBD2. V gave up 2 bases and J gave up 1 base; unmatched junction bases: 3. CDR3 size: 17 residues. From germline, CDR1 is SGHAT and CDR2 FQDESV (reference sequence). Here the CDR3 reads CASSLLAGGGSYNEQFF. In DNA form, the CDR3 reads TGTGCCAGCAGCTTACTAGCGGGAGGGGGGTCCTACAATGAGCAGTTCTTC.